This T cell receptor beta chain was found in a study of spatial heterogeneity in lung cancer. Looking at the study overall: Strong correlation was found between tumor-region TCR transcript counts and a T cell module score from matched bulk RNA-seq. Study-level findings and limits: Tumor mutation counts were tracked by expanded intratumoral alpha and beta TCR counts. Expanded TCR counts, ubiquitous and regional, correlated respectively with ubiquitous and regional nonsynonymous mutation counts.

Every TCR cDNA molecule bore a unique molecular identifier. TCRdb re-analysed the 5' RACE reads in MiXCR, keeping a single row per CDR3 protein. The sample comprises fewer than 20,000 distinct CDR3 sequences, 5.8% of which are singletons, and 10% to 13% rests with the top ten. Documented time point: sample taken at primary tumor resection. Unsorted whole RNA of tumor, nontumor lung or frozen PBMC was sequenced. Comments on this clonotype: Antigen unknown. This beta chain was picked up by a library intended for alpha chains and is off target, so its count carries little meaning.

The ends were cut back, 3 bases at V and 1 base at J, with 10 bases in the middle. The CDR3 runs 15 residues. The germline V gene encodes CDR1 SEHNR and CDR2 FQNEAQ (reference sequence). The material sequenced was lung tumor tissue, taken at surgery. The TCR sequence derives from a female donor with early-stage non-small cell lung cancer. The gene calls are TRBV7-9 and TRBJ1-3, with D perhaps matching TRBD1 (6 bases). The CDR3 loop is CASSLEGGSGNTIYF. Here the CDR3 DNA reads TGTGCCAGCAGCTTGGAGGGGGGATCTGGAAACACCATATATTTT.